This T cell receptor beta chain comes out of a study of molecular identifiers for immune sequencing clone quantification. This clonotype was observed at least ten times. Via MiXCR, TCRdb re-called the PCR reads, giving one row per CDR3 protein. This table holds a few hundred thousand distinct CDR3 sequences, roughly a quarter found once. The sequenced material came from naive CD8+ T cells from blood, with Jurkat cell RNA spiked in. Subset denoted: FACS-sorted CD8+CD4-CCR7+CD45RA+ naive T cells. The clonotype comes from a human donor in good health. Some libraries in this study had Jurkat cell RNA spiked in.

This CDR3 is CAWSVSRTEAFF. DNA for the CDR3: TGTGCCTGGAGTGTCTCAAGGACTGAAGCTTTCTTT. V is TRBV30 and J is TRBJ1-1; D uncertain. Germline values: CDR1 GTSNPN, CDR2 SVGIG (reference sequence). V lost 0 bases to trimming and J lost 5 bases, with 7 bases between them. CDR3 length: 12 residues.